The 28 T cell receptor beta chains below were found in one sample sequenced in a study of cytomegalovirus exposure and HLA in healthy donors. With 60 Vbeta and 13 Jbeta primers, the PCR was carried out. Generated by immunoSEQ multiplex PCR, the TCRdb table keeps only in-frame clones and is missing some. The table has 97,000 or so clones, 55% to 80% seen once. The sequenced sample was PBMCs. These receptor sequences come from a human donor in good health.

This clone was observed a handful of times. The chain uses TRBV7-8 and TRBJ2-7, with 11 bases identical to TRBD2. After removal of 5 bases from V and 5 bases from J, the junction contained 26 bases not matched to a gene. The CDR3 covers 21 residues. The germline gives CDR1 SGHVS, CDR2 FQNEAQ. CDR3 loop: CASSPLSLDRSGGLAENEQYF. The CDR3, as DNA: TGTGCCAGCAGCCCTCTCTCCCTAGACAGGTCCGGGGGACTAGCGGAAAACGAGCAGTACTTC.

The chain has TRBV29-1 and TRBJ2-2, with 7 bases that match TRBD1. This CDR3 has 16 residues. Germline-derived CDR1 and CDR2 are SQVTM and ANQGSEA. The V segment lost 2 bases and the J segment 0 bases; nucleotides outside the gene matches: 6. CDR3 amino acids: CSVERLQGANTGELFF. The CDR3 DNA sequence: TGCAGCGTTGAAAGGCTTCAGGGGGCGAACACCGGGGAGCTGTTTTTT.

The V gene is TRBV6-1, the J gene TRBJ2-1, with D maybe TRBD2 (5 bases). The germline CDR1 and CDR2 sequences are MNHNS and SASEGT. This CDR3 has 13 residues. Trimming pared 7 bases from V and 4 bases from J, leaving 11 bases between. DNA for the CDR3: TGTGCCAGCACCGAGCGGAATTACAATGAGCAGTTCTTC. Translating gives CASTERNYNEQFF.

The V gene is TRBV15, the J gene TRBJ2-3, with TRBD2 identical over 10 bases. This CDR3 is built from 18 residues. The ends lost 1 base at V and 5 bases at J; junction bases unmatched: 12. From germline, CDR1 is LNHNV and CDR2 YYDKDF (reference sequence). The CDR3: CATSRVRGASGREDTQYF. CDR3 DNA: TGTGCCACCAGCAGAGTCCGAGGGGCTAGCGGGAGAGAAGATACGCAGTATTTT.

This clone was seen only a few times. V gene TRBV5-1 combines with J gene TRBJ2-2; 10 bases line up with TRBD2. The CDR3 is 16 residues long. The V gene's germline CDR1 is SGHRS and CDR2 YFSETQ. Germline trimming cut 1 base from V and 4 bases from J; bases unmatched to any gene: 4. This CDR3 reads CASSLSSGSVTGELFF. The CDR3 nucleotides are TGCGCCAGCAGCTTGTCTAGCGGGAGTGTCACCGGGGAGCTGTTTTTT. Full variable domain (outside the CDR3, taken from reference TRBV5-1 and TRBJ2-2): KAGVTQTPRYLIKTRGQQVTLSCSPISGHRSVSWYQQTPGQGLQFLFEYFSETQRNKGNFPGRFSGRQFSNSRSEMNVSTLELGDSALYLCASSLSSGSVTGELFFGEGSRLTVL.

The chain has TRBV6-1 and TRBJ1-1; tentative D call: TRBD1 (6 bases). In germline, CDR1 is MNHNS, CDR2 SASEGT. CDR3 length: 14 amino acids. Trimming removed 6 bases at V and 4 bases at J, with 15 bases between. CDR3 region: CASRRGGAGTEAFF. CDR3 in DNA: TGTGCCAGCAGGCGGGGGGGGGCTGGCACTGAAGCTTTCTTT.

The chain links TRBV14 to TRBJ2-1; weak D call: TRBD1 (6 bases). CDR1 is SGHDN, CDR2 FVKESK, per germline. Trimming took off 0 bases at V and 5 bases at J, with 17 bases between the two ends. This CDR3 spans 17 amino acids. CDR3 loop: CASSQDSGTSLNNEQFF. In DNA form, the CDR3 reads TGTGCCAGCAGCCAAGATAGTGGGACATCTCTAAACAATGAGCAGTTCTTC. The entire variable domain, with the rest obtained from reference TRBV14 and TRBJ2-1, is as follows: EAGVTQFPSHSVIEKGQTVTLRCDPISGHDNLYWYRRVMGKEIKFLLHFVKESKQDESGMPNNRFLAERTGGTYSTLKVQPAELEDSGVYFCASSQDSGTSLNNEQFFGPGTRLTVL.

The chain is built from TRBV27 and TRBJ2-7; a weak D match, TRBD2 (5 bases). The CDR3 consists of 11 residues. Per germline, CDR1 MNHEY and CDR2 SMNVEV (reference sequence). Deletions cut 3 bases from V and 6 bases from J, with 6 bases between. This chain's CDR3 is CASSFGSEQYF. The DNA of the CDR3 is TGTGCCAGCAGTTTTGGGAGCGAGCAGTACTTC.

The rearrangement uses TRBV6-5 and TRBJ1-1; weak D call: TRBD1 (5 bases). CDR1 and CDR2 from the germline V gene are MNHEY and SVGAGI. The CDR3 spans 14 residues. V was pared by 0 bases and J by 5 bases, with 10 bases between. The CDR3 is CASSYSGGRTEAFF. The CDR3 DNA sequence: TGTGCCAGCAGTTACTCGGGGGGGAGGACTGAAGCTTTCTTT.

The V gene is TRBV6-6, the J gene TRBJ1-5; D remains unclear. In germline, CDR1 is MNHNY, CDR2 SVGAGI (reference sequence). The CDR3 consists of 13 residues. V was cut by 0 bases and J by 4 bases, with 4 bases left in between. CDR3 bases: TGTGCCAGCAGTTACTCGGAGAATCAGCCCCAGCATTTT. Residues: CASSYSENQPQHF.

CDR3 DNA sequence: TGTGCCAGCAGTTACTCGAGTGGTCAGCCCCAGCATTTT. This translates into CASSYSSGQPQHF. The chain uses TRBV6-5 and TRBJ1-5; D not resolved. The CDR3 has 13 residues. Looked up from germline, CDR1 is MNHEY and CDR2 is SVGAGI. The V and J ends lost 0 bases and 6 bases respectively, with 6 bases between them.

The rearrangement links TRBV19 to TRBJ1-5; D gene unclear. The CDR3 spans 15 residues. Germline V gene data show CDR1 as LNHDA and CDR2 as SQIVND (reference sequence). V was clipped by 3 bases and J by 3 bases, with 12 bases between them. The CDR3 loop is CASSIYQVTNQPQHF. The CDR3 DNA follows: TGTGCCAGTAGTATTTATCAGGTTACCAATCAGCCCCAGCATTTT.

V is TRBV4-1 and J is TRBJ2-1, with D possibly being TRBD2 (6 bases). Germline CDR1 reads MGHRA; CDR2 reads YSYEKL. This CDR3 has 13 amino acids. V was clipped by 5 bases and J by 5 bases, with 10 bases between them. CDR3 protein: CASSKGLNNEQFF. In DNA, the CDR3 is TGCGCCAGCAGCAAGGGACTGAACAATGAGCAGTTCTTC.

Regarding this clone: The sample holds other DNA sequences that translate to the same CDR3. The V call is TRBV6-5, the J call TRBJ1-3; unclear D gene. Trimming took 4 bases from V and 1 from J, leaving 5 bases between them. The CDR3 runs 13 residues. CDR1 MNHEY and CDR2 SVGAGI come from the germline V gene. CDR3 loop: CASSLTSGNTIYF. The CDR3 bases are TGTGCCAGCAGTTTGACTTCTGGAAACACCATATATTTT.

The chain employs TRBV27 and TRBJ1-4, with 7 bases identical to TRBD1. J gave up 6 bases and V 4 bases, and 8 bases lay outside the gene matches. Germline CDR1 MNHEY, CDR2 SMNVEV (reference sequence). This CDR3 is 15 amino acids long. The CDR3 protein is CASSSTPGGHEKLFF. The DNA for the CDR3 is TGTGCCAGCAGTTCGACCCCAGGGGGACATGAAAAACTGTTTTTT.

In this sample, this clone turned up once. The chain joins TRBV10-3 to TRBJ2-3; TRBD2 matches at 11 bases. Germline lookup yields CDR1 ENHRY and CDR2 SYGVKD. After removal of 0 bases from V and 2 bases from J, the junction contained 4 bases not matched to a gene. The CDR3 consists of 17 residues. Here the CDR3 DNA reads TGTGCCATCAGTGAGTCTATAGCGGGAGGGCCCACAGATACGCAGTATTTT. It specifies CAISESIAGGPTDTQYF.

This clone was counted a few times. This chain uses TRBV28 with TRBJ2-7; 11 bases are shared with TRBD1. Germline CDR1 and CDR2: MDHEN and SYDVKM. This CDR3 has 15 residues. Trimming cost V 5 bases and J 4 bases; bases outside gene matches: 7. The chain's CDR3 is CASSTAGTGGYEQYF. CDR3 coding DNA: TGTGCCAGCAGTACAGCCGGGACAGGGGGGTACGAGCAGTACTTC.

The CDR3 is CASSEVAGGIYNEQFF. In nucleotides, the CDR3 is TGTGCCAGCAGTGAGGTAGCGGGAGGGATCTACAATGAGCAGTTCTTC. V is TRBV2 and J is TRBJ2-1, with TRBD2 identical over 11 bases. Per the germline V gene, CDR1 is SNHLY and CDR2 is FYNNEI. This CDR3 contains 16 residues. V dropped 3 bases and J dropped 3; count of bases not matched to a gene: 4.

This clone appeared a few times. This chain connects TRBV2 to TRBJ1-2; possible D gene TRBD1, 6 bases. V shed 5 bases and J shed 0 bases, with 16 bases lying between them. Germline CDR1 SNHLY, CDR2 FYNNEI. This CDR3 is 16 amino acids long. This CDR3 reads CASSISTGIPNYGYTF. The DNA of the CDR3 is TGTGCCAGCAGTATCTCTACAGGGATCCCTAACTATGGCTACACCTTC. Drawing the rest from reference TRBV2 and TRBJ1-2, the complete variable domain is EPEVTQTPSHQVTQMGQEVILRCVPISNHLYFYWYRQILGQKVEFLVSFYNNEISEKSEIFDDQFSVERPDGSNFTLKIRSTKLEDSAMYFCASSISTGIPNYGYTFGSGTRLTVV.

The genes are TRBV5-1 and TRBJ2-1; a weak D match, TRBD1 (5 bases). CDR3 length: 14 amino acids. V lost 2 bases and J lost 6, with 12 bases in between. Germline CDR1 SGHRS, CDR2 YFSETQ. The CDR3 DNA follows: TGCGCCAGCAGCTTAAATGCCAGGGCCAATGAGCAGTTCTTC. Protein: CASSLNARANEQFF.

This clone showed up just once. The CDR3 DNA sequence: TGTGCCAGTAGTATCTTGCTAGCGGCTAACACCGGGGAGCTGTTTTTT. Translated, it gives CASSILLAANTGELFF. V is TRBV19 and J is TRBJ2-2; 7 positions agree with TRBD2. Per germline, CDR1 LNHDA and CDR2 SQIVND (reference sequence). J lost 2 bases, V lost 3 bases, and 6 bases had no gene match. The CDR3 extends over 16 amino acids.

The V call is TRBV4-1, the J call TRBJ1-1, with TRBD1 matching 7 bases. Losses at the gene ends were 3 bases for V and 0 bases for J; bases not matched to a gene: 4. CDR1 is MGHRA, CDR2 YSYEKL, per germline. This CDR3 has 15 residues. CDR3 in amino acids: CASSHPGQLNTEAFF. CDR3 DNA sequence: TGCGCCAGCAGCCATCCGGGACAGCTGAACACTGAAGCTTTCTTT.

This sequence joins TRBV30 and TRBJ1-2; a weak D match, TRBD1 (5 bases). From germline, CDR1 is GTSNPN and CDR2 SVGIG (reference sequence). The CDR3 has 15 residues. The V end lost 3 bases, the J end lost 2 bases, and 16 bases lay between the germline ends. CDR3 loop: CAWRTPYQGNYGYTF. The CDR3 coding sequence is TGTGCCTGGAGGACACCCTACCAGGGAAACTATGGCTACACCTTC.

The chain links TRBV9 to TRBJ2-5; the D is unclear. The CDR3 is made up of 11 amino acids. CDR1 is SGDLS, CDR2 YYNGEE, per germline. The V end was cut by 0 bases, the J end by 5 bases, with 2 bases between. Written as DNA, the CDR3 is TGTGCCAGCAGCGTAGCGGAGACCCAGTACTTC. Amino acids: CASSVAETQYF.

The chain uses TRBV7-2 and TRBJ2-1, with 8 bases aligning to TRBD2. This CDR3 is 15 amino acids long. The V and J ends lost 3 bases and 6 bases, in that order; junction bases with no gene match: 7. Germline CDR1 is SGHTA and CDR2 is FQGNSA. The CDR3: CASSFQAGVSNEQFF. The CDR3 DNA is TGTGCCAGCAGCTTTCAAGCGGGAGTATCCAATGAGCAGTTCTTC.

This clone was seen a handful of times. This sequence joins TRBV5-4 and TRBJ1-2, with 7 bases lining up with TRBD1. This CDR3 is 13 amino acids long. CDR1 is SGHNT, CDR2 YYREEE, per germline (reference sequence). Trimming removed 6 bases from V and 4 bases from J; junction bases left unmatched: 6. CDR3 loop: CASTQGGTYGYTF. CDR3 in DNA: TGTGCCAGCACCCAGGGGGGAACCTATGGCTACACCTTC. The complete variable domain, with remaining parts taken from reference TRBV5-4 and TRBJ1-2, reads ETGVTQSPTHLIKTRGQQVTLRCSSQSGHNTVSWYQQALGQGPQFIFQYYREEENGRGNFPPRFSGLQFPNYSSELNVNALELDDSALYLCASTQGGTYGYTFGSGTRLTVV.

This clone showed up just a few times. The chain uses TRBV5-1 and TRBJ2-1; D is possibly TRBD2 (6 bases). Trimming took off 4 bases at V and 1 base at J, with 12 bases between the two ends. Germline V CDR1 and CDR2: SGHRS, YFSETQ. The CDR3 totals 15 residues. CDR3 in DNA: TGCGCCAGCAGCACAACTAGCCTGTCCTACAATGAGCAGTTCTTC. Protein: CASSTTSLSYNEQFF.

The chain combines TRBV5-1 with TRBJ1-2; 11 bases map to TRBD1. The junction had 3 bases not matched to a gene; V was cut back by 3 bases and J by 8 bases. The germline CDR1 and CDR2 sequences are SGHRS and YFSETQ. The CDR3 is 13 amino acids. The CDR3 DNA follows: TGCGCCAGCAGCTCGGGACAGGGGGGAGGCTACACCTTC. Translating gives CASSSGQGGGYTF.